The next 20 T cell receptor beta chains were all read from a single sample in a study of vaccination and CD4 T cells after COVID-19. Described treatment: approximately 9-day PBMC culture with coronavirus spike peptide pools or control peptides (ViraFEST assay). The assay that was used to sequence DNA from cultured CD4+ T cells was the Oncomine TCR Beta short-read assay. TCRdb fed the PCR reads into MiXCR, producing one record per CDR3 protein. This sample has 15,000 or so distinct CDR3 sequences; over 55% occur once, and the top ten carry 4.5% to 6.5%. Their antigens are not known. The sequenced sample was CD4+ T cells from blood, cultured in vitro, obtained after SARS-CoV-2 vaccination. Every receptor here comes from a human donor who had recovered from COVID-19.

The V call is TRBV5-4, the J call TRBJ1-2; the D gene is possibly TRBD1 (6 bases). Per germline, CDR1 SGHNT and CDR2 YYREEE (reference sequence). Trimming removed 3 bases from V and 3 bases from J, with 9 bases in between. The CDR3 is 13 amino acids. CDR3 in DNA: TGTGCCAGCAGCTCCACAGGGCACTATGGCTACACCTTC. Amino acids: CASSSTGHYGYTF.

This clonotype occurred a few times. This sequence joins TRBV6-5 and TRBJ2-5; maybe TRBD2 (7 bases). V was pared by 0 bases and J by 6 bases, with 11 bases between. CDR1 and CDR2 from the germline V gene are MNHEY and SVGAGI. The CDR3 totals 14 residues. The CDR3 coding sequence is TGTGCCAGCAGTTACTCCCTCGGGGGGCAGACCCAGTACTTC. This sequence encodes CASSYSLGGQTQYF.

This sequence joins TRBV6-2 or TRBV6-3 and TRBJ2-3, with TRBD2 matching 8 bases. Germline loops: CDR1 MNHEY, CDR2 SVGEGT. This CDR3 has 15 residues. V lost 7 bases to trimming and J lost 6 bases; unmatched junction nucleotides: 12. The chain's CDR3 is CASTLSGSTVDTQYF. CDR3 DNA: TGTGCCAGCACCTTAAGCGGGAGCACTGTTGATACGCAGTATTTT.

The rearrangement uses TRBV24-1 and TRBJ1-1; D might be TRBD1 (5 bases). Germline V CDR1 and CDR2: KGHDR, SFDVKD. Trimming cost V 4 bases and J 8 bases, with 16 bases left between them. The CDR3 contains 14 residues. Here the CDR3 DNA reads TGTGCCACCAGTGACCCCGGGACTGGCGTAGAAGCTTTCTTT. This gives the protein CATSDPGTGVEAFF.

Regarding this clonotype: The CDR3 does not close with the conserved phenylalanine or tryptophan, likely indicating a read error. The limits of the CDR3 on the DNA are not certain, so only TCRdb's listed CDR3 is given. The chain links TRBV10-3 to TRBJ2-3; TRBD1 is taken as the D call from the table, unchecked against the DNA. Germline assignment: CDR1 ENHRY and CDR2 SYGVKD. The CDR3 sequence runs 11 residues, both termini included. CDR3 loop: CAISESRTGHR.

The rearrangement links TRBV6-1 to TRBJ2-2, with D uncertain. The V and J ends lost 8 bases and 1 base respectively, with 8 bases between them. The germline V gene has CDR1 MNHNS and CDR2 SASEGT. The CDR3 has 13 amino acids. The CDR3 DNA reads TGTGCCAGCTTCGTCCAGAACACCGGGGAGCTGTTTTTT. Its translation: CASFVQNTGELFF.

J is TRBJ1-5 and V is TRBV5-4, with D tentatively TRBD1 (6 bases). Germline V gene lookup returns CDR1 SGHNT and CDR2 YYREEE (reference sequence). V was clipped by 0 bases and J by 5 bases, with 6 bases between them. The CDR3 totals 13 residues. Here the CDR3 reads CASSLDRDQPQHF. DNA for the CDR3: TGTGCCAGCAGCTTGGACAGGGATCAGCCCCAGCATTTT.

This rearrangement joins TRBV20-1 to TRBJ1-2, with a possible D match to TRBD1 (5 bases). CDR1 and CDR2 from the germline V gene are DFQATT and SNEGSKA (reference sequence). Trimming took off 5 bases at V and 2 bases at J, with 15 bases between the two ends. CDR3 size: 14 residues. The CDR3 protein is CSAPRDGENYGYTF. The CDR3 DNA follows: TGCAGTGCTCCCCGGGACGGTGAAAACTATGGCTACACCTTC.

This clonotype turned up a few times. The chain combines TRBV7-9 with TRBJ1-3, with TRBD1 matching over 7 bases. The CDR3 has 16 residues. Germline assignment: CDR1 SEHNR and CDR2 FQNEAQ (reference sequence). Trimming cost V 4 bases and J 4 bases; bases outside gene matches: 10. CDR3 residues: CASSSLTGEVGNTIYF. The CDR3 bases are TGTGCCAGCAGCTCTCTAACAGGGGAAGTAGGAAACACCATATATTTT.

This chain uses TRBV15 with TRBJ1-1; D remains ambiguous. V lost 0 bases and J lost 12, with 8 bases in between. CDR1 and CDR2 (germline): LNHNV, YYDKDF (reference sequence). The CDR3 has 11 residues. The CDR3 bases are TGTGCCACCAGCAGAGACTCCCCTCCTTTCTTT. Amino acid sequence: CATSRDSPPFF.

CDR3 sequence reads: CASRFHTSRQPQHF. As DNA, the CDR3 is TGTGCCAGCAGGTTTCATACGTCGCGTCAGCCCCAGCATTTT. This sequence joins TRBV6-2 or TRBV6-3 and TRBJ1-5; D unclear. Germline CDR1 reads MNHEY; CDR2 reads SVGEGT. The CDR3 runs to 14 residues. The ends were cut back, 6 bases at V and 6 bases at J, with 15 bases in the middle.

The chain couples TRBV19 to TRBJ1-2, with 7 bases identical to TRBD1. V lost 4 bases to trimming and J lost 2 bases; unmatched junction nucleotides: 10. Germline V gene sequence: CDR1 LNHDA, CDR2 SQIVND (reference sequence). The length of the CDR3 is 16 residues. The CDR3 DNA follows: TGTGCCAGTAGTACCCGCCGGGACAGCGGGAACTATGGCTACACCTTC. Residues: CASSTRRDSGNYGYTF.

V gene TRBV7-8 combines with J gene TRBJ1-2, with 7 nucleotides matching TRBD1. V lost 5 bases and J lost 5; bases outside the gene matches: 8. This CDR3 comprises 14 residues. Germline V gene sequence: CDR1 SGHVS, CDR2 FQNEAQ. As DNA, the CDR3 is TGTGCCAGCAGCATTAAGGGGGCAGGATATGGCTACACCTTC. This codes for CASSIKGAGYGYTF.

The chain has TRBV20-1 and TRBJ2-1, with TRBD2 matching 8 bases. After removal of 5 bases from V and 8 bases from J, the junction contained 5 bases not matched to a gene. CDR1 DFQATT and CDR2 SNEGSKA come from the germline V gene (reference sequence). CDR3 length equals 12 residues. The CDR3 DNA reads as TGCAGTGCTTCCCGGGGGGGCTATGAGCAGTTCTTC. Its protein is CSASRGGYEQFF.

The chain has TRBV20-1 and TRBJ2-5, with 8 bases identical to TRBD1. This CDR3 has 15 residues. V lost 3 bases and J lost 9; bases outside the gene matches: 15. Looked up from germline, CDR1 is DFQATT and CDR2 is SNEGSKA (reference sequence). The CDR3 DNA is TGCAGTGCTAGTACTCCGTCAGGGGGCCACCGGCCCCAGTACTTC. Protein sequence: CSASTPSGGHRPQYF.

The chain carries TRBV5-1 and TRBJ2-5, with D possibly TRBD2 on 6 matching bases. The CDR3 contains 15 residues. Germline V gene lookup returns CDR1 SGHRS and CDR2 YFSETQ. Trimming removed 1 base at V and 1 base at J, with 11 bases between. The CDR3 DNA sequence: TGCGCCAGCAGCTTGACTAGCTCAGCCCAAGAGACCCAGTACTTC. Translating it yields CASSLTSSAQETQYF.

The V gene is TRBV7-6, the J gene TRBJ1-5; the D is unclear. The germline CDR1 and CDR2 sequences are SGHVS and FNYEAQ. V gave up 0 bases and J gave up 3 bases, with 3 bases separating them. The CDR3 has 13 residues. CDR3 residues: CASSLADNQPQHF. CDR3 nucleotides: TGTGCCAGCAGCTTAGCTGACAATCAGCCCCAGCATTTT.

A few counts support this clonotype. This rearrangement joins TRBV19 to TRBJ1-2; 11 nucleotides line up with TRBD1. The CDR3 is made up of 13 amino acids. Germline V gene sequence: CDR1 LNHDA, CDR2 SQIVND (reference sequence). The trim removed 6 bases at V and 7 bases at J, leaving 4 bases unmatched. The CDR3 region is CASSSDRGLGYTF. The CDR3 DNA reads as TGTGCCAGTAGCTCGGACAGGGGGCTTGGCTACACCTTC.

The chain combines TRBV20-1 with TRBJ2-3; TRBD2 matches 8 bases. Losses at the gene ends were 5 bases for V and 1 base for J; bases not matched to a gene: 2. Looked up from germline, CDR1 is DFQATT and CDR2 is SNEGSKA (reference sequence). The CDR3 sequence is 13 residues long. Here the CDR3 reads CSAVAGRTDTQYF. The CDR3 nucleotides are TGCAGTGCTGTAGCGGGACGCACAGATACGCAGTATTTT.

This chain connects TRBV10-2 to TRBJ1-6; 12 positions match TRBD1. The CDR3 consists of 18 residues. V shed 7 bases, J shed 10 bases, and the junction held 17 bases outside the gene matches. Germline CDR1 is WSHSY and CDR2 is SAAADI. CDR3: CASKLGTGGAVDGSPLHF. CDR3 nucleotide sequence: TGCGCCAGCAAATTAGGGACAGGGGGCGCGGTGGATGGGTCACCCCTCCACTTT.